Presented here are 27 T cell receptor beta chains from one specimen sequenced in a study of T cells expressing NK-cell markers. From its re-call of the 5' RACE reads, TCRdb lists each CDR3 protein once, without DNA. The sample shows about 180,000 distinct CDR3 sequences, and around 20% sits with its ten largest clones. Specimen: blood T cells: a sorted CD56 or NKG2C T cell subset, CD4+ or CD8+ T cells, or bulk PBMC T cells (not recorded which). Receptor source: a man aged 18-75 years in good health.

The chain couples TRBV2 to TRBJ1-2; TCRdb gives TRBD1 as the D gene, but with no DNA this cannot be confirmed. Germline V gene lookup returns CDR1 SNHLY and CDR2 FYNNEI. This CDR3 is 12 amino acids long. CDR3: CAIRQANYGYTF. The whole variable domain, remainder taken from reference TRBV2 and TRBJ1-2, is EPEVTQTPSHQVTQMGQEVILRCVPISNHLYFYWYRQILGQKVEFLVSFYNNEISEKSEIFDDQFSVERPDGSNFTLKIRSTKLEDSAMYFCAIRQANYGYTFGSGTRLTVV.

The chain recombines TRBV18 with TRBJ2-1; with no DNA, the TCRdb D assignment of TRBD1 cannot be verified. This CDR3 is 15 amino acids long. Germline V gene sequence: CDR1 KGHSH, CDR2 LQKENI. Here the CDR3 reads CASSPRQTLTNEQFF.

V is TRBV5-4 and J is TRBJ2-3; TCRdb proposes TRBD2, but this gene call is untestable without DNA. This CDR3 is 17 amino acids long. Germline V lookup: CDR1 SGHNT, CDR2 YYREEE (reference sequence). CDR3 sequence reads: CASSLVGGGGAPDTQYF.

V and J are TRBV13 and TRBJ2-3; the D call of TRBD1 rests on TCRdb alone, since no DNA is present to check it. The CDR3 is made up of 13 amino acids. From germline, CDR1 is PRHDT and CDR2 FYEKMQ (reference sequence). The CDR3 spells CASSYGGLVTQYF.

This sequence joins TRBV7-8 and TRBJ2-7; TCRdb's D call of TRBD1 is untestable without DNA. This CDR3 is built from 13 residues. CDR1 is SGHVS and CDR2 is FQNEAQ in the germline V gene. CDR3 loop: CASSLGDMSEQYF.

V usage is TRBV6-5 and J usage is TRBJ1-6; TCRdb gives TRBD1 as the D gene, but with no DNA this cannot be confirmed. CDR3 length: 18 residues. Germline values: CDR1 MNHEY, CDR2 SVGAGI. CDR3 sequence reads: CASSYLGQKEVYNSPLHF.

The chain carries TRBV15 and TRBJ2-3. The germline gives CDR1 LNHNV, CDR2 YYDKDF (reference sequence). The CDR3 sequence is 15 residues long. The CDR3 protein is CATSIGQTLRDTQYF.

V usage is TRBV19 and J usage is TRBJ1-5; TCRdb gives TRBD1 as the D gene, but with no DNA this cannot be confirmed. From germline, CDR1 is LNHDA and CDR2 SQIVND (reference sequence). CDR3 length equals 14 residues. CDR3 amino acids: CASSDRQGPSPQHF.

This chain joins TRBV12-3 or TRBV12-4 and TRBJ2-5; TCRdb's D call, TRBD2, is unchecked because there is no DNA. CDR3 length: 13 amino acids. This chain's CDR3 is CASTTSMYETQYF.

V gene TRBV5-1 combines with J gene TRBJ2-1; with no DNA, the TCRdb D assignment of TRBD1 cannot be verified. Germline CDR1 SGHRS, CDR2 YFSETQ. The CDR3 length is 16 residues. The CDR3 here is CASSLTYGTRYNEQFF. Full variable domain (outside the CDR3, taken from reference TRBV5-1 and TRBJ2-1): KAGVTQTPRYLIKTRGQQVTLSCSPISGHRSVSWYQQTPGQGLQFLFEYFSETQRNKGNFPGRFSGRQFSNSRSEMNVSTLELGDSALYLCASSLTYGTRYNEQFFGPGTRLTVL.

The CDR3 reads CASSPWTGQVTEQYF. The chain carries TRBV6-1 and TRBJ2-7; TCRdb selects TRBD1, and the lack of DNA leaves this call unchecked. In germline, CDR1 is MNHNS, CDR2 SASEGT. The CDR3 has 15 residues.

The chain has TRBV13 and TRBJ2-1; checking the TCRdb D call of TRBD2 is not possible without DNA. This CDR3 region has 16 residues. Germline CDR1 PRHDT, CDR2 FYEKMQ (reference sequence). CDR3 loop: CASREDSGPTYNEQFF.

The chain carries TRBV7-9 and TRBJ1-2; TCRdb outputs TRBD1, but without DNA this stays unchecked. This CDR3 spans 17 amino acids. Germline V CDR1 and CDR2: SEHNR, FQNEAQ (reference sequence). CDR3 sequence reads: CASSSYQTGGPYSGYTF.

The rearrangement joins TRBV19 to TRBJ1-2; TCRdb calls TRBD1, which cannot be checked without DNA. Germline CDR1 LNHDA, CDR2 SQIVND (reference sequence). This CDR3 has 13 amino acids. The CDR3 is CASSISPSQGFSF.

The chain has TRBV3-1 and TRBJ2-7; there is no DNA to check the TCRdb D call of TRBD1. Looked up from germline, CDR1 is LGHDT and CDR2 is YNNKEL (reference sequence). This CDR3 is 15 amino acids long. CDR3 protein: CASSPIWGQDYEQYF.

The rearrangement links TRBV6-4 to TRBJ2-7; the TCRdb D gene call, TRBD1, has no DNA to confirm it. This CDR3 spans 15 amino acids. Germline CDR1 is MRHNA and CDR2 is SNTAGT. CDR3 sequence reads: CASSAGQGTLEEQYF.

The V and J genes are TRBV7-8 and TRBJ1-5. The length of the CDR3 is 15 residues. The V gene's germline CDR1 is SGHVS and CDR2 FQNEAQ. The CDR3 region is CASSPKAGLNQPQHF.

The chain links TRBV6-5 to TRBJ2-2; without DNA, the TCRdb call of TRBD1 cannot be checked. The CDR3 runs to 15 residues. Germline CDR1 reads MNHEY; CDR2 reads SVGAGI. The CDR3 reads CASREQGNKPGELFF.

The chain is built from TRBV2 and TRBJ2-7; TCRdb lists TRBD1, though no DNA is available to test this call. Looked up from germline, CDR1 is SNHLY and CDR2 is FYNNEI. CDR3 length equals 17 residues. CDR3: CASSDIAGRWNADEQYF. Based on the CDR3 plus reference TRBV2 and TRBJ2-7, the full variable domain is EPEVTQTPSHQVTQMGQEVILRCVPISNHLYFYWYRQILGQKVEFLVSFYNNEISEKSEIFDDQFSVERPDGSNFTLKIRSTKLEDSAMYFCASSDIAGRWNADEQYFGPGTRLTVT.

The CDR3 region is CASSPGGGAGYGYTF. This chain links TRBV7-6 with TRBJ1-2; no DNA is available, so the TRBD1 call from TCRdb remains unchecked. CDR3 length equals 15 residues. The germline gives CDR1 SGHVS, CDR2 FNYEAQ.

V is TRBV5-1 and J is TRBJ2-7; checking the TCRdb D call of TRBD2 is not possible without DNA. Germline CDR1 SGHRS, CDR2 YFSETQ. This CDR3 has 15 amino acids. This chain's CDR3 is CASSHAGGAEYEQYF.

This chain links TRBV7-9 with TRBJ2-7; TCRdb lists TRBD1, though no DNA is available to test this call. The CDR3 loop spans 14 amino acids. CDR1 SEHNR and CDR2 FQNEAQ come from the germline V gene (reference sequence). CDR3 sequence reads: CASRSTAGPYEQYF.

This chain joins TRBV7-6 and TRBJ2-5; TCRdb's D gene call, TRBD2, goes unchecked for lack of DNA. The CDR3 is 17 residues long. Germline V gene sequence: CDR1 SGHVS, CDR2 FNYEAQ. The CDR3 protein is CASSPRSGGAYQETQYF.

The chain joins TRBV2 to TRBJ1-3; lacking DNA, the TRBD1 call made by TCRdb goes unchecked. The CDR3 runs 16 residues. Germline V gene sequence: CDR1 SNHLY, CDR2 FYNNEI. CDR3 region: CASSALTADSGNTIYF.

The genes are TRBV6-1 and TRBJ1-6; the D call from TCRdb, TRBD1, cannot be confirmed without DNA. Per the germline V gene, CDR1 is MNHNS and CDR2 is SASEGT. The CDR3 has 14 amino acids. The CDR3: CASSRGGDNSPLHF.

The gene calls are TRBV7-6 and TRBJ2-7; TCRdb gives TRBD1 as the D gene, but with no DNA this cannot be confirmed. The germline gives CDR1 SGHVS, CDR2 FNYEAQ. The CDR3 extends over 15 amino acids. This CDR3 reads CASSPGTASMYEQYF.

The J gene is TRBJ1-1, the V gene TRBV28; TCRdb outputs TRBD1, but without DNA this stays unchecked. Germline V lookup: CDR1 MDHEN, CDR2 SYDVKM. This CDR3 spans 13 amino acids. This chain's CDR3 is CASGDPDDTEAFF.